These 21 T cell receptor beta chains originate from one sample sequenced in a study of Graves' ophthalmopathy and Graves' hyperthyroidism. Amplified TCR beta CDR3 regions were obtained using RNA transcripts as template. HTBI primers were employed in first-round RT-PCR, then a second-round multiplex PCR followed. One entry per CDR3 protein results from TCRdb running MiXCR on the multiplex PCR reads. The profile shows some 400,000 distinct CDR3 sequences, about a sixth of them singletons. The sequencing input was peripheral blood. All receptors derive from a woman aged 18-35 years with Graves' ophthalmopathy.

This clonotype came up many times. The chain combines TRBV7-2 with TRBJ1-3, with D possibly being TRBD1 (5 bases). V was clipped by 2 bases and J by 4 bases, with 9 bases between them. Per the germline V gene, CDR1 is SGHTA and CDR2 is FQGNSA. CDR3 length: 14 amino acids. The CDR3 bases are TGTGCCAGCAGCTTAAGGGGACGGGGAAACACCATATATTTT. This translates into CASSLRGRGNTIYF.

This clonotype was observed a single time. The chain employs TRBV28 and TRBJ2-5; maybe TRBD1 (6 bases). V dropped 3 bases and J dropped 5 bases, with 19 bases sitting between them. The CDR3 extends over 16 amino acids. Germline V gives CDR1 MDHEN, CDR2 SYDVKM. The DNA for the CDR3 is TGTGCCAGCAGTTTCCGTGGAACAGGGAAGAGGGAGACCCAGTACTTC. Encoded protein: CASSFRGTGKRETQYF. The variable domain in full, completed from reference TRBV28 and TRBJ2-5, reads DVKVTQSSRYLVKRTGEKVFLECVQDMDHENMFWYRQDPGLGLRLIYFSYDVKMKEKGDIPEGYSVSREKKERFSLILESASTNQTSMYLCASSFRGTGKRETQYFGPGTRLLVL.

In this sample, this clonotype turned up many times. V usage is TRBV7-3 and J usage is TRBJ2-5, with no clear D. Germline CDR1 reads SGHTA; CDR2 reads FQGTGA. This CDR3 spans 14 amino acids. V dropped 1 base and J dropped 1 base, with 7 bases sitting between them. CDR3 sequence reads: CASSLNAGQETQYF. CDR3 bases: TGTGCCAGCAGCTTAAACGCCGGCCAAGAGACCCAGTACTTC.

Ten or more counts support this clonotype. V gene TRBV4-1 combines with J gene TRBJ1-3; no clear D. The CDR3 runs to 11 residues. CDR1 and CDR2 from the germline V gene are MGHRA and YSYEKL. Trimming removed 1 base from V and 9 bases from J, with 4 bases in between. This CDR3 is CASSQAGTIYF. CDR3 in DNA: TGCGCCAGCAGCCAAGCAGGCACCATATATTTT.

This clonotype was counted a few times. The chain recombines TRBV6-1 with TRBJ1-1; the D is unclear. Per the germline V gene, CDR1 is MNHNS and CDR2 is SASEGT. This CDR3 region has 10 residues. Trimming pared 5 bases from V and 11 bases from J, leaving 9 bases between. In DNA form, the CDR3 reads TGTGCCAGCAGTTCCGGATGGGCTTTCTTT. Translation gives CASSSGWAFF.

Many counts were recorded for this clonotype. This sequence joins TRBV27 and TRBJ2-7, with D perhaps TRBD2 (5 bases). Trimming stripped 2 bases from V and 6 bases from J, with 11 bases between. The CDR3 covers 13 residues. CDR1 and CDR2 (germline): MNHEY, SMNVEV (reference sequence). CDR3 nucleotide sequence: TGTGCCAGCAGTTTAGAGTGGCTAGCCGAGCAGTACTTC. The encoded protein is CASSLEWLAEQYF.

This clonotype appeared many times. The rearrangement links TRBV6-5 to TRBJ2-7, with 15 bases fitting TRBD2. Germline values: CDR1 MNHEY, CDR2 SVGAGI. V shed 0 bases, J shed 4 bases, and the junction held 4 bases outside the gene matches. The CDR3 extends over 17 amino acids. CDR3 nucleotide sequence: TGTGCCAGCAGTTACTCGAAGGGACTAGCGGGAGGTTACGAGCAGTACTTC. This gives the protein CASSYSKGLAGGYEQYF.

This clonotype was counted at least ten times. J is TRBJ2-4 and V is TRBV6-5; 10 bases agree with TRBD2. The V and J ends lost 4 bases and 2 bases, in that order; junction bases with no gene match: 2. The CDR3 length is 15 residues. Germline CDR1 is MNHEY and CDR2 is SVGAGI. The CDR3: CASSLAGGTKNIQYF. Written as DNA, the CDR3 is TGTGCCAGCAGTTTAGCGGGAGGAACCAAAAACATTCAGTACTTC.

This clonotype was counted many times. This sequence joins TRBV11-2 and TRBJ2-7; no firm D call. The CDR3 is made up of 15 amino acids. Trimming shortened V by 0 bases and J by 1 base, and 10 bases separated the two germline ends. Germline loops: CDR1 SGHAT, CDR2 FQNNGV. The DNA for the CDR3 is TGTGCCAGCAGCTTAGATAGGATAGGGTCCTACGAGCAGTACTTC. Protein: CASSLDRIGSYEQYF.

This clonotype was found many times. The chain has TRBV7-3 and TRBJ1-6; D is undetermined. The V gene's germline CDR1 is SGHTA and CDR2 FQGTGA. The CDR3 is 17 amino acids. The V and J ends lost 2 bases and 7 bases respectively, with 18 bases between them. Here the CDR3 DNA reads TGTGCCAGCAGCTTAGCGGGCCCTAGGAGCCAGAATTCACCCCTCCACTTT. Translating gives CASSLAGPRSQNSPLHF.

There are many counts of this clonotype. The chain combines TRBV10-3 with TRBJ2-5, with D perhaps TRBD2 (5 bases). V dropped 8 bases and J dropped 1 base, with 11 bases sitting between them. This CDR3 comprises 13 residues. Germline-derived CDR1 and CDR2 are ENHRY and SYGVKD. CDR3 DNA sequence: TGTGCCATCGCCGCCCGGGGCCAAGAGACCCAGTACTTC. Residues: CAIAARGQETQYF.

The chain employs TRBV11-1 and TRBJ2-7; possible D gene TRBD1, 5 bases. The CDR3 is 15 amino acids. The germline V and J ends were trimmed by 4 bases and 2 bases, with 15 bases remaining between them. CDR1 SGHAT and CDR2 FQDESV come from the germline V gene (reference sequence). Here the CDR3 DNA reads TGTGCCAGCAGCTCCGGAGATGCAGGGCCCTACGAGCAGTACTTC. Translated: CASSSGDAGPYEQYF.

This clonotype was counted ten times or more. CDR3 region: CAWSGIGQSYNSPLHF. DNA of the CDR3: TGTGCCTGGAGTGGCATAGGACAGAGTTATAATTCACCCCTCCACTTT. V and J are TRBV30 and TRBJ1-6, with D tentatively TRBD1 (6 bases). Germline CDR1 reads GTSNPN; CDR2 reads SVGIG (reference sequence). There are 16 residues in the CDR3. Trimming left V 1 base short and J 4 bases short, with 14 bases between.

This clonotype was counted at least ten times. This chain joins TRBV6-5 and TRBJ1-1, with 7 bases aligning to TRBD1. The CDR3 extends over 17 amino acids. Germline-derived CDR1 and CDR2 are MNHEY and SVGAGI. V shed 2 bases, J shed 6 bases, and the junction held 15 bases outside the gene matches. This CDR3 reads CASSYTPQAGGGPEAFF. CDR3 nucleotide sequence: TGTGCCAGCAGTTACACCCCTCAGGCAGGGGGGGGTCCTGAAGCTTTCTTT.

Many counts were recorded for this clonotype. The chain has TRBV7-6 and TRBJ2-7; D ambiguous. Per germline, CDR1 SGHVS and CDR2 FNYEAQ. The CDR3 has 12 residues. V dropped 5 bases and J dropped 6 bases, with 11 bases sitting between them. The CDR3 DNA is TGTGCCAGCAGCAAAGAAGTAGGCGAGCAGTACTTC. Translating gives CASSKEVGEQYF.

This clonotype has just a few counts. One end of the junction fails to match germline, which may point to a read error. The chain employs TRBV6-1 and TRBJ2-7; 12 positions agree with TRBD1. Germline values: CDR1 MNHNS, CDR2 SASEGT. This CDR3 is built from 18 residues. Here the CDR3 reads CASSEVLGTGGTSGTPWF. The DNA for the CDR3 is TGTGCCAGCAGTGAAGTGTTGGGGACAGGGGGCACTAGCGGGACTCCGTGGTTC.

This chain joins TRBV19 and TRBJ2-7, with a possible D match to TRBD2 (7 bases). The CDR3 runs 16 residues. The germline V gene encodes CDR1 LNHDA and CDR2 SQIVND (reference sequence). V lost 1 base and J lost 3, with 16 bases in between. Written as DNA, the CDR3 is TGTGCCAGTAGTATAGCTTTTGCGGGGGCGAGCTACGAGCAGTACTTC. Its protein is CASSIAFAGASYEQYF.

The chain is built from TRBV6-5 and TRBJ1-2, with no clear D. Per the germline V gene, CDR1 is MNHEY and CDR2 is SVGAGI. Trimming shortened V by 2 bases and J by 1 base, and 8 bases separated the two germline ends. The length of the CDR3 is 14 residues. CDR3: CASSYGLGNYGYTF. In DNA, the CDR3 is TGTGCCAGCAGTTACGGGCTGGGTAACTATGGCTACACCTTC.

This clonotype came up once. V usage is TRBV25-1 and J usage is TRBJ2-7; no firm D call. V was trimmed by 4 bases and J by 9 bases, leaving 19 bases between them. This CDR3 is 14 amino acids long. Germline V gene data show CDR1 as MGHDK and CDR2 as SYGVNS. CDR3 sequence reads: CASSGDRYLSLQYF. The DNA for the CDR3 is TGTGCCAGCAGTGGCGACCGGTATCTTTCGTTGCAGTACTTC.

The chain combines TRBV4-2 with TRBJ2-5, with 9 bases fitting TRBD1. After removal of 3 bases from V and 4 bases from J, the junction contained 6 bases not matched to a gene. The germline gives CDR1 LGHNA, CDR2 YNFKEQ. The CDR3 sequence is 15 residues long. CDR3 in amino acids: CASSQGQGVRETQYF. The CDR3 nucleotides read TGTGCCAGCAGCCAGGGACAGGGTGTACGAGAGACCCAGTACTTC.

This clonotype was observed many times. The V call is TRBV15, the J call TRBJ2-5, with no clear D. V lost 0 bases, J lost 1 base, and 9 bases lay in between. This CDR3 is 15 amino acids long. CDR1 is LNHNV and CDR2 is YYDKDF in the germline V gene (reference sequence). The CDR3 DNA sequence: TGTGCCACCAGCAGAGATTTGACACCCCAAGAGACCCAGTACTTC. Translated, it gives CATSRDLTPQETQYF. Combining the CDR3 with reference TRBV15 and TRBJ2-5 gives the whole variable domain DAMVIQNPRYQVTQFGKPVTLSCSQTLNHNVMYWYQQKSSQAPKLLFHYYDKDFNNEADTPDNFQSRRPNTSFCFLDIRSPGLGDTAMYLCATSRDLTPQETQYFGPGTRLLVL.